Presented here are 27 T cell receptor beta chains from one specimen sequenced in a study of T-cell reconstitution after alpha-beta-depleted transplantation in children (dated by TCRdb to between 2015 and 2016). Interpreted using the paper, the treatment or condition label stands for: allogeneic hematopoietic cell transplantation with graft depleted of TCRalphabeta T cells and CD19 B cells. Library construction relied on PCR. TCRdb lists the instrument as Illumina HiSeq 2500. TCR library preparation used molecular barcoding, with unique molecular identifiers applied to normalize quantification of the TCRbeta repertoire. TCRdb itself trimmed the public reads at Q25 with fastp, ran MiXCR and retained productive beta chains. Records with the same CDR3 protein are collapsed into one entry carrying the most frequent genes and DNA. A total of 250,000 to 400,000 distinct CDR3 sequences appear in this sample, around 25% of them only once. Approximately 11% of the sample comes from the top ten.

The sample here was PBMCs, mostly from graft donor cells, taken 180 days after TCRalphabeta/CD19-depleted stem cell transplant. The source of these receptors is a male patient younger than 18 who had a stem cell transplant for acute lymphoblastic leukemia, so the T cells may come from the graft donor.

This chain uses TRBV20-1 with TRBJ1-5; 8 bases are a match to TRBD1. Germline V lookup: CDR1 DFQATT, CDR2 SNEGSKA (reference sequence). With 2 bases clipped from V and 1 base from J, the junction kept 10 bases outside the gene matches. The CDR3 sequence is 17 residues long. CDR3 coding DNA: TGCAGTGCTAGACGACCAGAAACAGGGGGGAGCAATCAGCCCCAGCATTTT. It encodes CSARRPETGGSNQPQHF.

This clonotype showed up just once. This CDR3 is CASSLVPLRDRGTEAFF. As DNA, the CDR3 is TGTGCCAGCAGCTTAGTTCCCCTCCGGGACAGGGGGACTGAAGCTTTCTTT. The gene calls are TRBV7-9 and TRBJ1-1; 11 bases map to TRBD1. This CDR3 has 17 residues. J was trimmed by 5 bases and V by 1 base; bases with no gene match: 9. Per germline, CDR1 SEHNR and CDR2 FQNEAQ (reference sequence).

This clonotype occurred many times. The genes are TRBV5-1 and TRBJ2-1, with a tentative D call TRBD2 (5 bases). In germline, CDR1 is SGHRS, CDR2 YFSETQ. Between the trimmed V and J ends, which lost 2 bases and 5 bases, there was a span of 14 bases. The CDR3 spans 15 residues. For the CDR3, the DNA is TGCGCCAGCAGCTTCGGCCACGGGATAAACAATGAGCAGTTCTTC. The encoded protein is CASSFGHGINNEQFF.

A few counts support this clonotype. CDR3 DNA sequence: TGCGCCAGCAGCTTGATGGGTCACCTATCCTACAATGAGCAGTTCTTC. This sequence encodes CASSLMGHLSYNEQFF. The V call is TRBV5-1, the J call TRBJ2-1; the D is unclear. Germline CDR1 SGHRS, CDR2 YFSETQ. V was cut by 1 base and J by 1 base, with 12 bases left in between. There are 16 residues in the CDR3.

J is TRBJ2-5 and V is TRBV4-1; possible D gene TRBD2, 5 bases. CDR1 and CDR2 from the germline V gene are MGHRA and YSYEKL. The CDR3 is made up of 17 amino acids. Trimming pared 0 bases from V and 1 base from J, leaving 15 bases between. CDR3 nucleotide sequence: TGCGCCAGCAGCCAAGATCCCCCGGCGGGCTTCCAAGAGACCCAGTACTTC. Its translation: CASSQDPPAGFQETQYF.

V is TRBV5-1 and J is TRBJ1-4; D remains ambiguous. Deletions cut 4 bases from V and 4 bases from J, with 17 bases between. Germline V gene data show CDR1 as SGHRS and CDR2 as YFSETQ. The CDR3 runs to 16 residues. In DNA form, the CDR3 reads TGCGCCAGCAGCCCCCGACGGTCCGGGGATAATGAAAAACTGTTTTTT. This gives the protein CASSPRRSGDNEKLFF.

This clonotype was counted only a few times. The V gene is TRBV9, the J gene TRBJ2-5; no reliable D call. The CDR3 has 14 amino acids. Germline assignment: CDR1 SGDLS and CDR2 YYNGEE. With 0 bases removed from V and 3 bases from J, the gap between germline ends came to 9 bases. The CDR3 here is CASSVDASEETQYF. Written as DNA, the CDR3 is TGTGCCAGCAGCGTAGACGCGTCGGAAGAGACCCAGTACTTC.

The chain is built from TRBV27 and TRBJ2-7; TRBD2 matches at 11 bases. CDR3 length: 16 residues. Germline assignment: CDR1 MNHEY and CDR2 SMNVEV (reference sequence). V shed 7 bases and J 1 base; nucleotides not matched to a gene: 9. Here the CDR3 reads CASTARGLADSYEQYF. CDR3 DNA sequence: TGTGCCAGCACCGCCCGGGGACTAGCGGATTCCTACGAGCAGTACTTC.

The rearrangement links TRBV20-1 to TRBJ2-6, with D perhaps TRBD1 (6 bases). Germline assignment: CDR1 DFQATT and CDR2 SNEGSKA (reference sequence). The V end lost 2 bases, the J end lost 0 bases, and 17 bases lay between the germline ends. The CDR3 consists of 18 residues. Here the CDR3 DNA reads TGCAGTGCTAGATATGAGGGACACCTTTCCTCTGGGGCCAACGTCCTGACTTTC. Translated: CSARYEGHLSSGANVLTF.

This clonotype was detected a few times. The chain couples TRBV10-3 to TRBJ2-7; 7 nucleotides agree with TRBD2. This CDR3 comprises 14 residues. The germline V gene encodes CDR1 ENHRY and CDR2 SYGVKD. V dropped 4 bases and J dropped 5; count of bases not matched to a gene: 8. The CDR3 loop is CAISVWASGNEQYF. DNA for the CDR3: TGTGCCATCAGTGTTTGGGCTAGCGGTAACGAGCAGTACTTC.

The chain uses TRBV3-1 and TRBJ1-2; no firm D call. The CDR3 loop spans 14 amino acids. Germline V gene lookup returns CDR1 LGHDT and CDR2 YNNKEL (reference sequence). V was clipped by 1 base and J by 6 bases, with 12 bases between them. The CDR3 nucleotides are TGTGCCAGCAGCCAAGGTGCTAGAGATAATGGCTACACCTTC. Protein sequence: CASSQGARDNGYTF. Full variable domain (missing parts from reference TRBV3-1 and TRBJ1-2): DTAVSQTPKYLVTQMGNDKSIKCEQNLGHDTMYWYKQDSKKFLKIMFSYNNKELIINETVPNRFSPKSPDKAHLNLHINSLELGDSAVYFCASSQGARDNGYTFGSGTRLTVV.

This clonotype was counted ten times or more. This chain joins TRBV29-1 and TRBJ1-4; no clear D. V was shortened by 0 bases and J by 6 bases, with 5 bases between the two germline ends. This CDR3 comprises 12 residues. Germline loops: CDR1 SQVTM, CDR2 ANQGSEA. CDR3 nucleotide sequence: TGCAGCGTTGAAGACGACTATGAAAAACTGTTTTTT. It yields the protein CSVEDDYEKLFF. Using reference TRBV29-1 and TRBJ1-4 for the parts outside the CDR3, the full variable domain is SAVISQKPSRDICQRGTSLTIQCQVDSQVTMMFWYRQQPGQSLTLIATANQGSEATYESGFVIDKFPISRPNLTFSTLTVSNMSPEDSSIYLCSVEDDYEKLFFGSGTQLSVL.

This clonotype was found a few times. The chain joins TRBV7-9 to TRBJ2-5; 11 nucleotides match TRBD1. Per germline, CDR1 SEHNR and CDR2 FQNEAQ (reference sequence). Trimming cost V 2 bases and J 5 bases; bases outside gene matches: 10. This CDR3 region has 17 residues. The DNA for the CDR3 is TGTGCCAGCAGCTTACTCCGGGACAGGGGGATCGCGGAGACCCAGTACTTC. Translating it yields CASSLLRDRGIAETQYF.

This clonotype has more than one count but fewer than ten. The rearrangement joins TRBV20-1 to TRBJ2-7, with D unclear. The CDR3 runs 14 residues. V lost 4 bases to trimming and J lost 2 bases, with 15 bases between them. CDR1 DFQATT and CDR2 SNEGSKA come from the germline V gene (reference sequence). DNA for the CDR3: TGCAGTGCTACTACTCCCTACCTTCCCTACGAGCAGTACTTC. Protein product: CSATTPYLPYEQYF.

This clonotype was recorded a few times. The chain joins TRBV12-3 or TRBV12-4 to TRBJ2-5; D remains ambiguous. The ends were cut back, 3 bases at V and 4 bases at J, with 6 bases in the middle. The CDR3 length is 12 residues. The CDR3 is CASSFLPETQYF. The DNA of the CDR3 is TGTGCCAGCAGTTTCCTACCAGAGACCCAGTACTTC.

The gene calls are TRBV2 and TRBJ1-5; D gene ambiguous. CDR3 length: 18 amino acids. The V end lost 7 bases, the J end lost 0 bases, and 22 bases lay between the germline ends. Germline V gene lookup returns CDR1 SNHLY and CDR2 FYNNEI. The CDR3 bases are TGTGCCAGCAACCCAACCCCGTCGACACGTTTTAGCAATCAGCCCCAGCATTTT. It translates to CASNPTPSTRFSNQPQHF.

V usage is TRBV15 and J usage is TRBJ2-4; tentative D call: TRBD2 (5 bases). This CDR3 contains 15 residues. The germline V gene has CDR1 LNHNV and CDR2 YYDKDF (reference sequence). With 0 bases removed from V and 8 bases from J, the gap between germline ends came to 14 bases. CDR3 nucleotide sequence: TGTGCCACCAGCAGAGATCAGAGGGCCTCGGACATTCAGTACTTC. Its translation is CATSRDQRASDIQYF.

This clonotype was seen a few times. V usage is TRBV7-7 and J usage is TRBJ1-1, with 7 bases fitting TRBD1. The CDR3 loop spans 12 amino acids. Germline V gene lookup returns CDR1 SSHAT and CDR2 FNYEAQ (reference sequence). J gave up 9 bases and V 5 bases, and 6 bases lay outside the gene matches. The CDR3 loop reads CASSPLQGQAFF. In nucleotides, the CDR3 is TGTGCCAGCAGCCCCCTACAGGGGCAAGCTTTCTTT. Looking up the rest from reference TRBV7-7 and TRBJ1-1 gives the full variable domain: GAGVSQSPRYKVTKRGQDVTLRCDPISSHATLYWYQQALGQGPEFLTYFNYEAQPDKSGLPSDRFSAERPEGSISTLTIQRTEQRDSAMYRCASSPLQGQAFFGQGTRLTVV.

The chain uses TRBV19 and TRBJ2-2; D is ambiguous. This CDR3 comprises 14 residues. The germline CDR1 and CDR2 sequences are LNHDA and SQIVND (reference sequence). The V end lost 4 bases, the J end lost 2 bases, and 8 bases lay between the germline ends. The CDR3 coding sequence is TGTGCCAGTAGTAGGCCCGTAAACACCGGGGAGCTGTTTTTT. This translates into CASSRPVNTGELFF.

This clonotype was seen more than once but under ten times. The chain joins TRBV20-1 to TRBJ2-5; 10 positions match TRBD1. Trimming took 0 bases from V and 5 from J; bases not matched to a gene: 6. This CDR3 spans 15 amino acids. CDR1 DFQATT and CDR2 SNEGSKA come from the germline V gene (reference sequence). This CDR3 is CSARDRQGASETQYF. As DNA, the CDR3 is TGCAGTGCTAGAGATAGACAGGGGGCGAGTGAGACCCAGTACTTC.

V is TRBV5-1 and J is TRBJ1-4; D is unresolved. Per the germline V gene, CDR1 is SGHRS and CDR2 is YFSETQ. Between the trimmed V and J ends, which lost 0 bases and 5 bases, there was a span of 11 bases. There are 15 residues in the CDR3. CDR3 sequence (DNA): TGCGCCAGCAGCTTGGGAGTGGTGGGGAATGAAAAACTGTTTTTT. Translation: CASSLGVVGNEKLFF.

This clonotype was counted between two and nine times. CDR3 DNA sequence: TGTGCCAGCAGTTTAGCGGTTCCCCCCTACGAGCAGTACTTC. It encodes CASSLAVPPYEQYF. The V call is TRBV6-2 or TRBV6-3, the J call TRBJ2-7, with D maybe TRBD2 (6 bases). V dropped 4 bases and J dropped 2 bases, with 12 bases sitting between them. Germline V CDR1 and CDR2: MNHEY, SVGEGT. This CDR3 has 14 residues.

The J gene is TRBJ1-1, the V gene TRBV7-2; no definite D call. V was trimmed by 5 bases and J by 4 bases, leaving 17 bases between them. Germline CDR1 is SGHTA and CDR2 is FQGNSA. The CDR3 length is 15 residues. The CDR3 region has the DNA TGTGCCAGCAGCCCGCGGTGGGGAACGAGCACTGAAGCTTTCTTT. Amino acid sequence: CASSPRWGTSTEAFF.

On this clonotype: A read error may be the cause here, since a much bigger clone is one base away. The gene calls are TRBV9 and TRBJ1-2; TRBD1 agrees at 7 bases. Germline V lookup: CDR1 SGDLS, CDR2 YYNGEE. The CDR3 is 13 amino acids. The CDR3 region is CASSPGTAYGDTF. The DNA for the CDR3 is TGTGCCAGCAGCCCCGGGACAGCGTATGGCGACACCTTC.

The gene calls are TRBV7-2 and TRBJ2-5, with D possibly called TRBD1 or TRBD2 (5 bases each). CDR3 size: 15 residues. V was trimmed by 5 bases and J by 6 bases, leaving 19 bases between them. Germline V gene lookup returns CDR1 SGHTA and CDR2 FQGNSA. This chain's CDR3 is CASSLTGLGMQTQYF. Here the CDR3 DNA reads TGTGCCAGCAGCCTCACGGGGCTGGGGATGCAGACCCAGTACTTC.

This clonotype came up a few times. The chain uses TRBV7-8 and TRBJ2-7; D ambiguous. Germline values: CDR1 SGHVS, CDR2 FQNEAQ. This CDR3 is built from 15 residues. Trimming removed 1 base at V and 2 bases at J, with 12 bases between. The CDR3: CASSLVRWPAYEQYF. In DNA, the CDR3 is TGTGCCAGCAGCTTAGTCCGATGGCCGGCCTACGAGCAGTACTTC.

This chain joins TRBV27 and TRBJ1-1; D is unresolved. Trimming stripped 2 bases from V and 0 bases from J, with 10 bases between. There are 15 residues in the CDR3. The germline gives CDR1 MNHEY, CDR2 SMNVEV (reference sequence). Written as DNA, the CDR3 is TGTGCCAGCAGTTTAAGGCAGACCCTGAACACTGAAGCTTTCTTT. It encodes CASSLRQTLNTEAFF.